Listed below are T cell receptor beta chains from one sample, sequenced in a study of blood T cells in healthy people across ages. From the 5' RACE reads, TCRdb called clonotypes with MiXCR, one entry per CDR3 protein. Seen here are around 870,000 distinct CDR3 sequences, 29% observed once, and the top ten hold 17%. Sequenced input: blood. All receptors derive from a woman older than 75 in good health. CDR3s include the opening cysteine and the closing phenylalanine or tryptophan.

v_call: TRBV6-6
cdr3_aa: CASRGQPDSGNTIYF

v_call: TRBV24-1
cdr3_aa: CATSDPPRQGADTQYF

v_call: TRBV20-1
cdr3_aa: CSARDHMGGGPYEQYF

v_call: TRBV7-2
cdr3_aa: CASSPQGGANSNQPQHF

v_call: TRBV5-1
cdr3_aa: CASSPGTEGTYNEQYF

v_call: TRBV12-3/TRBV12-4
cdr3_aa: CASRIGGSYNEQYF

v_call: TRBV12-3/TRBV12-4
cdr3_aa: CASSFSGGRDGYTF

v_call: TRBV5-1
cdr3_aa: CASSRLASGNEQFF

v_call: TRBV15
cdr3_aa: CATSTPGTGGSTQYF

v_call: TRBV27
cdr3_aa: CASSLSPSGGYADTQYF

v_call: TRBV12-3/TRBV12-4
cdr3_aa: CASSLSGATDTQYF

v_call: TRBV20-1
cdr3_aa: CSVGLNTEAFF

v_call: TRBV11-2
cdr3_aa: CASSLGPRGASYEQYF

v_call: TRBV7-2
cdr3_aa: CASSLGTGEKLFF

v_call: TRBV20-1
cdr3_aa: CSASRTSGGAGTDTQYF

v_call: TRBV4-3
cdr3_aa: CASSLTVLSGNTIYF

v_call: TRBV4-3
cdr3_aa: CASSQEGRASPLHF

v_call: TRBV5-5
cdr3_aa: CASKRNGGTNEKLFF